This TCR beta chain was obtained from a study of control samples from healthy donors and cancer patients. Clones were read by immunoSEQ multiplex PCR, and TCRdb kept only the in-frame ones, dropping some. The data contain about 100,000 clones, about 90% of them seen just once; the ten biggest clones take up about a sixth. The CDR3 extends over 12 amino acids. Trimming left V 6 bases short and J 6 bases short, with 12 bases between. The germline CDR1 and CDR2 sequences are SNHLY and FYNNEI. The chain has TRBV2 and TRBJ2-7, with no clear D. Sequencing was carried out using blood. This sequence was found in a woman aged 45-60 years in good health. CDR3 bases: TGTGCCAGCAGATCTGACATGGGCGAGCAGTACTTC. Translated, it gives CASRSDMGEQYF. Full variable domain (rest looked up from reference TRBV2 and TRBJ2-7): EPEVTQTPSHQVTQMGQEVILRCVPISNHLYFYWYRQILGQKVEFLVSFYNNEISEKSEIFDDQFSVERPDGSNFTLKIRSTKLEDSAMYFCASRSDMGEQYFGPGTRLTVT.